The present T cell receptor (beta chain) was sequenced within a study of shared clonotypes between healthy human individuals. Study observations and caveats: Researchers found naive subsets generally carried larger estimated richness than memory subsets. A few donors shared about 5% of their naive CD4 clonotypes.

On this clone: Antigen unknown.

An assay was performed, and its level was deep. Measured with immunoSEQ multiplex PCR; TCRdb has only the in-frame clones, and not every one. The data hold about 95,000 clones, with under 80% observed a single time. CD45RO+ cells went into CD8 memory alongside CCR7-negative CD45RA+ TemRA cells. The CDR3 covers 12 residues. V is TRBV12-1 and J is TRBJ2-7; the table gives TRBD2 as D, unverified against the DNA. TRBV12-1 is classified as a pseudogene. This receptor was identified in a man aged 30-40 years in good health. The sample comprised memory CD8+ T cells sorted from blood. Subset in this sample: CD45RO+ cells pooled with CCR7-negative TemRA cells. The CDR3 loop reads CASSPKAGVTYF. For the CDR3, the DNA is TGTGCCAGCAGCCCAAAAGCGGGAGTTACGTACTTC.